The clone carrying this T cell receptor beta chain was recorded at least ten times. The CDR3 has 13 amino acids. Germline V gene data show CDR1 as SEHNR and CDR2 as FQNEAQ (reference sequence). Trimming pared 5 bases from V and 5 bases from J, leaving 12 bases between. The authors amplified TCR beta CDR3 regions, and they did so from RNA transcripts for repertoire sequencing. The library came from an HTBI-primed first-round RT-PCR and a second-round multiplex PCR. TCRdb used MiXCR to reprocess the multiplex PCR reads, holding one entry per CDR3 protein. The sample shows about 480,000 distinct CDR3 sequences, around 15% of them seen only once. The data originate from a study of Graves' ophthalmopathy and Graves' hyperthyroidism.

This chain joins TRBV7-9 and TRBJ1-1; D ambiguous. The sequence came from a woman aged 30 to 39 with Graves' ophthalmopathy. The sequenced sample was blood. The CDR3 sequence is CASSPYQVTEAFF. The CDR3 coding sequence is TGTGCCAGCAGCCCGTACCAGGTTACTGAAGCTTTCTTT.